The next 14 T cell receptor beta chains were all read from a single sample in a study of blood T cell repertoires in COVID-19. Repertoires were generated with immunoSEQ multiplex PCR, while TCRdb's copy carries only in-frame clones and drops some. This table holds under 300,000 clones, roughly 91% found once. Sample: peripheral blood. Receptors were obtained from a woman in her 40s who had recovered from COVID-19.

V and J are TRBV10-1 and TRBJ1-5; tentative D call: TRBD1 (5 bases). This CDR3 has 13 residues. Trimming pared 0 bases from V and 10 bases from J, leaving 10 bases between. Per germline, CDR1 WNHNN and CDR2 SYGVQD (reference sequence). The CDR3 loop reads CASSESGWGPQHF. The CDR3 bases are TGCGCCAGCAGTGAGTCCGGTTGGGGCCCCCAGCATTTT.

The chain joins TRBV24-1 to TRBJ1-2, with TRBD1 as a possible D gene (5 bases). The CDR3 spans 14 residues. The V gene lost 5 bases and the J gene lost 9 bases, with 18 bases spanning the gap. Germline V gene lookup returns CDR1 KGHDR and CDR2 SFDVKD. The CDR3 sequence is CATSVRGGSGSYTF. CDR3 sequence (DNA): TGTGCCACCAGTGTAAGGGGAGGGTCGGGGAGCTACACCTTC.

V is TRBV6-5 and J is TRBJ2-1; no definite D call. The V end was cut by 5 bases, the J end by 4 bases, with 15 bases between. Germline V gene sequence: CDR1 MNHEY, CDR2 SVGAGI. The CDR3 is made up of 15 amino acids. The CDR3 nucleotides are TGTGCCAGCAGTCCCCCTCGCGGCCCATACAATGAGCAGTTCTTC. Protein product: CASSPPRGPYNEQFF.

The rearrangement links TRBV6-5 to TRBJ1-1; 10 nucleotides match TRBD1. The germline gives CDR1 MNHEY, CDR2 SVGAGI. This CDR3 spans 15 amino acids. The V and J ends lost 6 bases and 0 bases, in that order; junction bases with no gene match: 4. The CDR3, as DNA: TGTGCCAGCAGGCCTGGGACAGGGGTGAACACTGAAGCTTTCTTT. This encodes CASRPGTGVNTEAFF.

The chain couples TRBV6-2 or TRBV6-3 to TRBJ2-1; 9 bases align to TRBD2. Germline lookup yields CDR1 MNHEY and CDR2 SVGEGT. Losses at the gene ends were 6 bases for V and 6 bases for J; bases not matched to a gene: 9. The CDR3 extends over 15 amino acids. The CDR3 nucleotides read TGTGCCAGCAGCCCTAGCGGGGAGAAGGGCAATGAGCAGTTCTTC. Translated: CASSPSGEKGNEQFF.

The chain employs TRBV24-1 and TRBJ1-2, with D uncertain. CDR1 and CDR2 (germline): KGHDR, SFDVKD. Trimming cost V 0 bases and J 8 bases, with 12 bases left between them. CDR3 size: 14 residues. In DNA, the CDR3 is TGTGCCACCAGTGATTTGCCCCCTAGTGGGGGCTACACCTTC. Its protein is CATSDLPPSGGYTF.

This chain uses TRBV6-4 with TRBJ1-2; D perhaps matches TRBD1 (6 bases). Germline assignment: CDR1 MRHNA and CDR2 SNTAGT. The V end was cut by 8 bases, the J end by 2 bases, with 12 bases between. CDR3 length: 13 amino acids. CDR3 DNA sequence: TGTGCCAGCCGGGACACTAGAAACTATGGCTACACCTTC. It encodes CASRDTRNYGYTF.

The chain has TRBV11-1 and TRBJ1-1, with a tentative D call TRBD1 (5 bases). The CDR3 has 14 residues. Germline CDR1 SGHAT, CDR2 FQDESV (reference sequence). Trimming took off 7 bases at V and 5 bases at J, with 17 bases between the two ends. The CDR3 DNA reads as TGTGCCAGCACGAGGGCGGGGGAAGGGACTGAAGCTTTCTTT. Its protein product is CASTRAGEGTEAFF.

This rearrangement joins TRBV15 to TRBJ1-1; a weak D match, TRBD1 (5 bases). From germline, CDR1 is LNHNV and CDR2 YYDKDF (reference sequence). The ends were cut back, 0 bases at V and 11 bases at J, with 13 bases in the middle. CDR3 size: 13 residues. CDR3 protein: CATSRDRQGRAFF. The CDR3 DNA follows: TGTGCCACCAGCAGAGATCGGCAGGGTCGGGCTTTCTTT.

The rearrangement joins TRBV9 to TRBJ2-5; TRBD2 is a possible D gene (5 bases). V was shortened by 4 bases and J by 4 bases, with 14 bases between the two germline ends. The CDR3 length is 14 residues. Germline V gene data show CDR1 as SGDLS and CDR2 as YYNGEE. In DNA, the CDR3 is TGTGCCAGCAGCCCCCGCGGGCGAGGAGAGACCCAGTACTTC. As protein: CASSPRGRGETQYF.

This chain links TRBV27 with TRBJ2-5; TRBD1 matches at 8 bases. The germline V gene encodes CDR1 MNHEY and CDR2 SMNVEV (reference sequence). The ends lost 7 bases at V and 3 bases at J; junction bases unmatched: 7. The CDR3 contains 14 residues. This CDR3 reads CASTRNRGKETQYF. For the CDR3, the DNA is TGTGCCAGCACCCGTAACAGGGGGAAAGAGACCCAGTACTTC.

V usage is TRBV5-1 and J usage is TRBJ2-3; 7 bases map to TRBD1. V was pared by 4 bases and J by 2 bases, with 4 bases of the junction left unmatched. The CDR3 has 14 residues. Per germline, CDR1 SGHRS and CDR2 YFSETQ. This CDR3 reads CASSRQGITDTQYF. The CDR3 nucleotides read TGCGCCAGCAGCCGACAGGGTATCACAGATACGCAGTATTTT. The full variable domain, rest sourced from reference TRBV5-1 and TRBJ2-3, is KAGVTQTPRYLIKTRGQQVTLSCSPISGHRSVSWYQQTPGQGLQFLFEYFSETQRNKGNFPGRFSGRQFSNSRSEMNVSTLELGDSALYLCASSRQGITDTQYFGPGTRLTVL.

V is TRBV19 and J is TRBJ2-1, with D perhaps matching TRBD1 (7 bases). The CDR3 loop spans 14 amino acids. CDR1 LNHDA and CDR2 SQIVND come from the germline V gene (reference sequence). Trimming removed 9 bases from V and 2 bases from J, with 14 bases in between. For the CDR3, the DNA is TGTGCCAGCAGGAGGGGGCAGACCTACAATGAGCAGTTCTTC. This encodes CASRRGQTYNEQFF.

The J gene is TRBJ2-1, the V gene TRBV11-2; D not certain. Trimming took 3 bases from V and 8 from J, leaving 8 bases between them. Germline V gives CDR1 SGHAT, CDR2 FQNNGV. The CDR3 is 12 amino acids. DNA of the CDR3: TGTGCCAGCAGCTTTTCCCGGGATGAGCAGTTCTTC. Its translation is CASSFSRDEQFF.